This passage covers 13 T cell receptor beta chains from one sample sequenced in a study of blood T cell repertoires in COVID-19. Repertoires were generated with immunoSEQ multiplex PCR, while TCRdb's copy carries only in-frame clones and drops some. The sample includes about 43,000 clones, approximately 87% of them seen just once. The source material was peripheral blood. The receptors stem from a human donor in a cohort sampled during active COVID-19.

This chain joins TRBV3-1 (or the pseudogene TRBV3-2) and TRBJ1-2; the D is unclear. CDR1 and CDR2 from the germline V gene are LGHDT and YNNKEL (reference sequence). Trimming removed 1 base from V and 4 bases from J, with 13 bases in between. The CDR3 has 15 amino acids. The CDR3 region has the DNA TGTGCCAGCAGCCAAGGGGCAGGAGGGTCCTATGGCTACACCTTC. This encodes CASSQGAGGSYGYTF.

This chain links TRBV2 with TRBJ1-5; possible D gene TRBD1, 5 bases. CDR1 SNHLY and CDR2 FYNNEI come from the germline V gene. The germline V and J ends were trimmed by 7 bases and 3 bases, with 16 bases remaining between them. There are 15 residues in the CDR3. Here the CDR3 DNA reads TGTGCCAGCACACCCGGAGACAGTAACAATCAGCCCCAGCATTTT. Protein sequence: CASTPGDSNNQPQHF.

The chain joins TRBV5-6 to TRBJ1-2; TRBD1 agrees at 7 bases. Germline lookup yields CDR1 SGHDT and CDR2 YYEEEE. The CDR3 covers 14 residues. The junction had 4 bases not matched to a gene; V was cut back by 0 bases and J by 5 bases. CDR3 amino acids: CASSLGQGIYGYTF. DNA for the CDR3: TGTGCCAGCAGCTTGGGACAGGGTATTTATGGCTACACCTTC.

V usage is TRBV6-1 and J usage is TRBJ1-3; possibly TRBD1 for D (6 bases). The CDR3 has 16 residues. The V gene lost 0 bases and the J gene lost 0 bases, with 9 bases spanning the gap. Germline V lookup: CDR1 MNHNS, CDR2 SASEGT. The CDR3 region is CASSEAQGISGNTIYF. The CDR3, as DNA: TGTGCCAGCAGTGAAGCCCAGGGGATCTCTGGAAACACCATATATTTT.

The chain carries TRBV3-1 (or the pseudogene TRBV3-2) and TRBJ1-4; the D gene is possibly TRBD1 (6 bases). V was clipped by 4 bases and J by 2 bases, with 17 bases between them. This CDR3 has 17 amino acids. The V gene's germline CDR1 is LGHDT and CDR2 YNNKEL (reference sequence). CDR3 sequence reads: CASSRRGGGTTNEKLFF. Written as DNA, the CDR3 is TGTGCCAGCAGCCGTCGGGGGGGCGGGACGACTAATGAAAAACTGTTTTTT.

The CDR3 here is CASRQNRGGTEAFF. For the CDR3, the DNA is TGTGCCAGCAGGCAAAACAGGGGAGGCACTGAAGCTTTCTTT. The genes are TRBV6-5 and TRBJ1-1; 7 nucleotides line up with TRBD1. Germline CDR1 is MNHEY and CDR2 is SVGAGI. This CDR3 contains 14 residues. The trim removed 6 bases at V and 4 bases at J, leaving 8 bases unmatched.

V is TRBV19 and J is TRBJ1-2; TRBD1 agrees at 8 bases. In germline, CDR1 is LNHDA, CDR2 SQIVND (reference sequence). CDR3 length: 14 residues. Germline trimming cut 7 bases from V and 5 bases from J; bases unmatched to any gene: 9. CDR3 in DNA: TGTGCCAGTACCCCCGGGACAGGACTATATGGCTACACCTTC. Protein sequence: CASTPGTGLYGYTF.

This clone appeared a few times. The chain recombines TRBV6-5 with TRBJ1-2; D gene ambiguous. With 6 bases removed from V and 0 bases from J, the gap between germline ends came to 5 bases. CDR1 is MNHEY, CDR2 SVGAGI, per germline. CDR3 size: 12 residues. The CDR3 spells CASRRSNYGYTF. The CDR3 DNA reads as TGTGCCAGCAGGAGGTCTAACTATGGCTACACCTTC.

The chain employs TRBV6-5 and TRBJ2-3; no reliable D call. The CDR3 sequence is 13 residues long. The ends were cut back, 7 bases at V and 1 base at J, with 9 bases in the middle. CDR1 MNHEY and CDR2 SVGAGI come from the germline V gene. CDR3 in amino acids: CASNSQGTDTQYF. For the CDR3, the DNA is TGTGCCAGCAACTCGCAGGGCACAGATACGCAGTATTTT.

In this sample, this clone turned up once. This sequence joins TRBV10-2 and TRBJ2-1, with 9 bases that match TRBD2. This CDR3 spans 15 amino acids. Trimming took 6 bases from V and 4 from J; bases not matched to a gene: 7. The germline CDR1 and CDR2 sequences are WSHSY and SAAADI. The CDR3 protein is CASRVLAGVYNEQFF. CDR3 sequence (DNA): TGCGCCAGCAGAGTACTAGCGGGTGTGTACAATGAGCAGTTCTTC.

This chain links TRBV18 with TRBJ2-1; 8 bases are a match to TRBD1. Trimming cost V 3 bases and J 4 bases; bases outside gene matches: 5. The CDR3 spans 15 residues. Germline CDR1 reads KGHSH; CDR2 reads LQKENI. The CDR3 DNA follows: TGTGCCAGCTCACCGGACAGGGTGAGTTACAATGAGCAGTTCTTC. It yields the protein CASSPDRVSYNEQFF. Together with reference TRBV18 and TRBJ2-1, the CDR3 gives the full variable domain: NAGVMQNPRHLVRRRGQEARLRCSPMKGHSHVYWYRQLPEEGLKFMVYLQKENIIDESGMPKERFSAEFPKEGPSILRIQQVVRGDSAAYFCASSPDRVSYNEQFFGPGTRLTVL.

The chain combines TRBV5-1 with TRBJ1-4, with D possibly TRBD1 on 6 matching bases. With 0 bases removed from V and 7 bases from J, the gap between germline ends came to 16 bases. The CDR3 runs 16 residues. Looked up from germline, CDR1 is SGHRS and CDR2 is YFSETQ. CDR3 sequence reads: CASSLVGTGPSEKLFF. The CDR3, as DNA: TGCGCCAGCAGCTTGGTAGGTACAGGGCCAAGTGAAAAACTGTTTTTT.

V gene TRBV7-9 combines with J gene TRBJ1-1; 8 bases are a match to TRBD1. The CDR3 is 14 residues long. Germline values: CDR1 SEHNR, CDR2 FQNEAQ (reference sequence). V dropped 3 bases and J dropped 6; count of bases not matched to a gene: 6. This CDR3 reads CASSLTGEDPEAFF. The CDR3 bases are TGTGCCAGCAGCTTGACAGGGGAGGACCCTGAAGCTTTCTTT.